The subject of this entry is one T cell receptor beta chain. What it binds is not known. The data stem from a study of T-cell memory formation after mild COVID-19. In the study overall: TCR clustering was largely donor specific.

Study-level findings and limits: There were some responding clones in pre-infection memory, which suggested that cross-reactive memory had joined. CD4+ contracting clones were found mainly in CM and EM, and CD8+ ones in EMRA.

The CDR3 totals 15 residues. CDR1 and CDR2 from the germline V gene are SGHNT and YYREEE (reference sequence). Trimming shortened V by 0 bases and J by 0 bases, and 9 bases separated the two germline ends. The 5'RACE method, run with constant-segment primers, produced TCR alpha and TCR beta cDNA libraries (carrying sample barcodes and UMIs). TCRdb re-derived calls from the 5' RACE reads in MiXCR, one entry per CDR3 protein. The sample includes 410,000 or so distinct CDR3 sequences, 23% of them seen just once. Sequences were obtained from PBMCs or a T cell subset sorted from them (not recorded which). The chain couples TRBV5-4 to TRBJ2-5; TRBD2 is a possible D gene (6 bases). This receptor was identified in an adult woman who had mild COVID-19 (a few samples of this study predate the infection). Cell type and time point are not known. CDR3 region: CASSLVSGHQETQYF. The DNA for the CDR3 is TGTGCCAGCAGCTTGGTTAGCGGACACCAAGAGACCCAGTACTTC. Variable domain in full (rest from reference TRBV5-4 and TRBJ2-5): ETGVTQSPTHLIKTRGQQVTLRCSSQSGHNTVSWYQQALGQGPQFIFQYYREEENGRGNFPPRFSGLQFPNYSSELNVNALELDDSALYLCASSLVSGHQETQYFGPGTRLLVL.